This entry is about one TCR beta chain. V shed 1 base and J shed 6 bases, with 16 bases lying between them. There are 16 residues in the CDR3. Germline CDR1 SGHRS, CDR2 YFSETQ. This sample is part of a study of blood T cell repertoires in COVID-19. TCRdb's table, derived via immunoSEQ multiplex PCR, lists solely in-frame clones and lacks some. The repertoire has fewer than 350,000 clones, around 85% of them found once; the top ten carry around 12%. The sample taken for sequencing was peripheral blood. The TCR was taken from a woman younger than 45 with COVID-19, enrolled during active disease. The chain links TRBV5-1 to TRBJ2-2; tentatively, D is TRBD2 (6 bases). This CDR3 is CASSLMGTRDSGELFF. Here the CDR3 DNA reads TGCGCCAGCAGCTTGATGGGAACAAGGGACTCCGGGGAGCTGTTTTTT.